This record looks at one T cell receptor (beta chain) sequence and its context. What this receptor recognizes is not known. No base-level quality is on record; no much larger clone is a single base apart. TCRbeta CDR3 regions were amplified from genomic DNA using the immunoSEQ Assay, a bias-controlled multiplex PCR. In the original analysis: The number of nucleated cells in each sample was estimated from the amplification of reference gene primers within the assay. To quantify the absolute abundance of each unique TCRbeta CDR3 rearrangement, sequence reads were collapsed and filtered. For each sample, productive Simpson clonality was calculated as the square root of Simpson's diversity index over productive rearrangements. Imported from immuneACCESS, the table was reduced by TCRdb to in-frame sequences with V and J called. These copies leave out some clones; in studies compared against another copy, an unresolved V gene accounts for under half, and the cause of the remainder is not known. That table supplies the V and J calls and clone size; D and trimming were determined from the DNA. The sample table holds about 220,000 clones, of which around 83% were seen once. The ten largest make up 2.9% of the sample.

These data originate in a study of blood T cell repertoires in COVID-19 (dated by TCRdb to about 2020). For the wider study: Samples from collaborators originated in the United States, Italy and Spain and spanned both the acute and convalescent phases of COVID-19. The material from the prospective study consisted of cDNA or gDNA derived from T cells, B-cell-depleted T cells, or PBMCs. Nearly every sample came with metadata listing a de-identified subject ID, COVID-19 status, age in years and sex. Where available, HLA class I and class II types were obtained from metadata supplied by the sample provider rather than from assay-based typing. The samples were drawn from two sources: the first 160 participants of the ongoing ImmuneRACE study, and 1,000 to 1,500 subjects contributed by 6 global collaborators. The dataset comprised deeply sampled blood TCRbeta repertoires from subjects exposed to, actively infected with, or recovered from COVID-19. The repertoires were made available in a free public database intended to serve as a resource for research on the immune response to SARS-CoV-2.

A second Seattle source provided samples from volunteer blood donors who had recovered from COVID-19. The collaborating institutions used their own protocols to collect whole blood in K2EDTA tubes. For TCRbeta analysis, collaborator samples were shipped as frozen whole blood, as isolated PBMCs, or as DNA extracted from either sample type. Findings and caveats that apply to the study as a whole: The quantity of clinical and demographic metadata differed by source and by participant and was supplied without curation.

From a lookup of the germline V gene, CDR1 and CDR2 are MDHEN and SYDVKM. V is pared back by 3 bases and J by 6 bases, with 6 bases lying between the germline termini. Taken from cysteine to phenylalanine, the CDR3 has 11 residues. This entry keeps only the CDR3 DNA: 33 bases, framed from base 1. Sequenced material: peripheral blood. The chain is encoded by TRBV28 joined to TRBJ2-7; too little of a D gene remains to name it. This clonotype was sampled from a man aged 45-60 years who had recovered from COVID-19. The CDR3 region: CASSLRSEQYF. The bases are TGTGCCAGCAGTTTGCGGTCCGAGCAGTACTTC.